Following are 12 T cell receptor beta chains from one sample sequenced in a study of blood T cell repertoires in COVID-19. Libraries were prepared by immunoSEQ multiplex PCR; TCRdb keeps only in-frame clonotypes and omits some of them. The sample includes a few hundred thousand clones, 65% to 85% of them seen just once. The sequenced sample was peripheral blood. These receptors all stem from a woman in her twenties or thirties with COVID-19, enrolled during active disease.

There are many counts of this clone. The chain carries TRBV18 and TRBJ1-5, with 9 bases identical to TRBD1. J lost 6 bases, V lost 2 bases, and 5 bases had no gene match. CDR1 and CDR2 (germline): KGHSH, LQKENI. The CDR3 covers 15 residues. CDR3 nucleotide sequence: TGTGCCAGCTCACCAGGGACAGGGTCGGGTCAGCCCCAGCATTTT. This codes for CASSPGTGSGQPQHF.

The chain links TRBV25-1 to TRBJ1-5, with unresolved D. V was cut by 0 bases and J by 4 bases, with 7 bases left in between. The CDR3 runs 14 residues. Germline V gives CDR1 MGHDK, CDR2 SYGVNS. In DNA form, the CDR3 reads TGTGCCAGCAGTGAATATGGCGGAAATCAGCCCCAGCATTTT. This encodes CASSEYGGNQPQHF.

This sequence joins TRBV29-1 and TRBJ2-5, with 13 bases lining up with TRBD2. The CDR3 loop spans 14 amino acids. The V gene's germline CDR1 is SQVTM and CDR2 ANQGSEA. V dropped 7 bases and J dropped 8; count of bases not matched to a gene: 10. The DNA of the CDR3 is TGCAGCGCCGGAAATCGGACTAGCGGGAGTACCCAGTACTTC. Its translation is CSAGNRTSGSTQYF.

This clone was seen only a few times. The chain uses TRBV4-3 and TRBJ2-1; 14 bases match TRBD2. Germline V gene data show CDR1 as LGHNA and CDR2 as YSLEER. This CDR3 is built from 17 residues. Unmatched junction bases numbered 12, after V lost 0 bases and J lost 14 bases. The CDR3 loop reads CASSQDSHPTSGGEEFF. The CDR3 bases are TGCGCCAGCAGCCAAGATTCCCACCCGACTAGCGGGGGGGAGGAGTTCTTC.

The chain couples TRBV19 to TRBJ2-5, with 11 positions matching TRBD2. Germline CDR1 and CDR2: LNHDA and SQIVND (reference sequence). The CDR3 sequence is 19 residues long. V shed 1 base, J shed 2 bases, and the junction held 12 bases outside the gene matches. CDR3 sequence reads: CASSIAGTSGGLEQETQYF. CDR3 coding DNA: TGTGCCAGTAGTATAGCGGGCACTAGCGGGGGCCTCGAACAAGAGACCCAGTACTTC.

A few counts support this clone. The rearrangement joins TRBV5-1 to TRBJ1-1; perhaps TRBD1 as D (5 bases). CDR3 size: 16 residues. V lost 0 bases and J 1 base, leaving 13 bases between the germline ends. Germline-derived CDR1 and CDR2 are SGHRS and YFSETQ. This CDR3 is CASSLAAGLRNTEAFF. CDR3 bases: TGCGCCAGCAGCTTGGCCGCAGGGCTGAGGAACACTGAAGCTTTCTTT.

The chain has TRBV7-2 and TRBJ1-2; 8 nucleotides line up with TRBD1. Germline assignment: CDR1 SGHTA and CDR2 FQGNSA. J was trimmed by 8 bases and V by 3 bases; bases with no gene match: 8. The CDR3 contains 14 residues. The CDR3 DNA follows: TGTGCCAGCAGCTTTGACAGGGGTAGGGAAGGCTACACCTTC. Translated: CASSFDRGREGYTF.

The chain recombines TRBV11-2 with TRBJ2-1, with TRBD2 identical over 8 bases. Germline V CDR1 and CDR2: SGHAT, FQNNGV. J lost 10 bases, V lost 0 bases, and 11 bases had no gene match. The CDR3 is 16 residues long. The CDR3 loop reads CASSLDLGLAYQEQFF. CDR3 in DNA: TGTGCCAGCAGCTTAGATCTAGGACTAGCTTACCAGGAGCAGTTCTTC.

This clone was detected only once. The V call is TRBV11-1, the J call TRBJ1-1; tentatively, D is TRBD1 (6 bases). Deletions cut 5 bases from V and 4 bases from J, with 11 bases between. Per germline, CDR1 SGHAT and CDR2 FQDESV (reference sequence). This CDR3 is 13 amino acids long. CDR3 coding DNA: TGTGCCAGCAGCCTGACAGGCGGCACTGAAGCTTTCTTT. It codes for CASSLTGGTEAFF.

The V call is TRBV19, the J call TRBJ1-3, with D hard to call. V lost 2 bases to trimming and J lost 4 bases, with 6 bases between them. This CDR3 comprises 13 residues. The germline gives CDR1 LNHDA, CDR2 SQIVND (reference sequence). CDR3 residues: CASSIMEGNTIYF. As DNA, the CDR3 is TGTGCCAGTAGTATAATGGAGGGAAACACCATATATTTT.

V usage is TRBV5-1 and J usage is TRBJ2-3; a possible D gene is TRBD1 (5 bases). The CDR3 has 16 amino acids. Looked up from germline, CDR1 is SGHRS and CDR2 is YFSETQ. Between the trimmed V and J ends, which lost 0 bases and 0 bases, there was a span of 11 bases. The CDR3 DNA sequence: TGCGCCAGCAGCTTGGGACCGGACATGAGCACAGATACGCAGTATTTT. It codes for CASSLGPDMSTDTQYF.

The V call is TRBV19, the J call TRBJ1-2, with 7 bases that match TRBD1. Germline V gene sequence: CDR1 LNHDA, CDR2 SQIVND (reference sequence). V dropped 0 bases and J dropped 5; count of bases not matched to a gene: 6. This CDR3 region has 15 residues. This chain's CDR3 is CASSIDYRGQYGYTF. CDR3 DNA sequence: TGTGCCAGTAGTATAGATTACAGGGGACAGTATGGCTACACCTTC.